These T cell receptor beta chains were read from a single sample in a study of blood T cell repertoires in COVID-19. Sequencing used immunoSEQ multiplex PCR; TCRdb keeps in-frame clones, though not all of them. The table shows around 68,000 clones, with about nine tenths occurring only once. The sequencing input was peripheral blood. The receptors originated from a man aged 45-65 years with active COVID-19. The conserved cysteine and the conserved F or W are not part of the CDR3 here. A D gene is named only where the DNA matches it firmly. Size is stated for part of the rows, as once, few or many counts, or as a class when the clone is expanded.

V	length	J	size	D	CDR3
TRBV28	12	TRBJ1-2	-	-	ASIPAQPNYGYT
TRBV19	13	TRBJ2-3	-	TRBD1	ASSAGTGFADTQY
TRBV6-6	12	TRBJ1-3	-	-	ASSDSASGNTIY
TRBV10-3	12	TRBJ2-3	-	TRBD1	AIRATGGSDTQY
TRBV5-6	9	TRBJ2-4	-	-	ASSLGQLQY
TRBV7-9	16	TRBJ1-6	-	-	ASSQEYTAGTYNSPLH
TRBV7-3	12	TRBJ1-1	-	-	ASSLSPENTEAF
TRBV18	14	TRBJ2-7	-	-	ASSPILAWDYYEQY
TRBV11-2	11	TRBJ1-2	-	-	ASTPGLAPGYT
TRBV28	12	TRBJ2-7	few	-	ASRPGTMAYEQY
TRBV11-3	10	TRBJ2-3	-	-	ASSTGTDTQY
TRBV29-1	12	TRBJ2-7	-	TRBD2	SGLGTSPFYEQY
TRBV2	13	TRBJ1-2	-	TRBD1	ASSEGQGGNYGYT
TRBV9	13	TRBJ2-5	few	TRBD2	ASSVSWEGRETQY
TRBV5-1	13	TRBJ2-5	-	-	ASSGGTVGEETQY
TRBV28	13	TRBJ1-5	-	TRBD1	ASLRDRGGGQPQH
TRBV6-5	12	TRBJ1-1	-	-	ASSYSWKQTEAF
TRBV18	14	TRBJ2-1	-	TRBD2	ASSPNSGSSYNEQF
TRBV7-2	12	TRBJ1-5	-	-	ASSFSVSGQPQH
TRBV11-2	13	TRBJ2-3	once	TRBD1	ASSWTGPSTDTQY
TRBV7-2	15	TRBJ1-3	-	TRBD1	ASSLVGGQGTGNTIY
TRBV5-8	13	TRBJ2-1	-	TRBD2	ASSSRTSGGYEQF
TRBV27	16	TRBJ2-2	-	TRBD2	ASSLRRTSGQNTGELF
TRBV24-1	13	TRBJ2-7	few	-	ATSATGANRAEQY
TRBV15	14	TRBJ2-7	-	TRBD2	ATSRGTSGSSYEQY
TRBV18	10	TRBJ2-1	-	-	ASSPGVNEQF
TRBV2	12	TRBJ1-2	-	TRBD1	ASRAGTANYGYT